This T cell receptor (beta chain) came from a study of a mutant IDH1 vaccine in newly diagnosed glioma. Study information: Previous treatment comprised radiotherapy, temozolomide, or both, mostly both.

Assay used: immunoSEQ multiplex PCR; TCRdb lists only in-frame clones, some missing. The sample consists of approximately 52,000 clones, approximately 76% of them appearing once. Time point indicated: week 47, end of study. Doses consisted of 300 ug of mutant IDH1 20-mer peptide each, paired with topical imiquimod. Newly diagnosed WHO grade 3 or 4 IDH1-mutant, ATRX-lost astrocytomas were identified in the donors. Broader study findings: In approximately 92% of patients, immune responses induced by the vaccine occurred. Pseudoprogression seemingly bore no relation to changes in top peripheral T cell clonotypes.

Concerning this clone: Its target is not known.

Per the germline V gene, CDR1 is SGHRS and CDR2 is YFSETQ. Losses at the gene ends were 0 bases for V and 6 bases for J; bases not matched to a gene: 5. This CDR3 comprises 14 residues. This chain uses TRBV5-1 with TRBJ2-7; the match to TRBD1 covers 8 bases. The sequencing used PBMCs, collected from a glioma patient whose treatment included an IDH1 peptide vaccine. The clonotype originates from a woman aged 40 to 50 with glioma. Some clones in this sample may be carry-over from other donors' samples. CDR3 in DNA: TGCGCCAGCAGCTTGGCCCAGGGGGCGGGCGAGCAGTACTTC. Its protein product is CASSLAQGAGEQYF.